A single sample gave rise to the 17 T cell receptor beta chains below, sequenced in a study of human thymus T cells. The repertoire was sequenced with immunoSEQ multiplex PCR; TCRdb's copy has only in-frame clones and lacks some. The repertoire consists of roughly 60,000 clones, with approximately 95% occurring once and the leading ten covering almost 6%. Source material: blood. The origin of the receptors is a boy under two years old with a congenital heart defect but otherwise immunologically healthy.

The chain employs TRBV5-1 and TRBJ2-1; D uncertain. Germline V gives CDR1 SGHRS, CDR2 YFSETQ. The CDR3 has 14 amino acids. Trimming took 4 bases from V and 2 from J, leaving 10 bases between them. This CDR3 reads CASSARPPYNEQFF. The CDR3 DNA sequence: TGCGCCAGCAGCGCGCGGCCTCCCTACAATGAGCAGTTCTTC. Full variable domain (remainder filled in from reference TRBV5-1 and TRBJ2-1): KAGVTQTPRYLIKTRGQQVTLSCSPISGHRSVSWYQQTPGQGLQFLFEYFSETQRNKGNFPGRFSGRQFSNSRSEMNVSTLELGDSALYLCASSARPPYNEQFFGPGTRLTVL.

The J gene is TRBJ1-2, the V gene TRBV13; TRBD1 aligns across 7 bases. V lost 6 bases and J lost 3; bases outside the gene matches: 4. The CDR3 runs to 13 residues. Germline values: CDR1 PRHDT, CDR2 FYEKMQ (reference sequence). The CDR3 sequence: CASSSGGDYGYTF. CDR3 DNA: TGTGCCAGCAGTTCAGGGGGTGACTATGGCTACACCTTC.

The V call is TRBV28, the J call TRBJ1-5; unclear D gene. Germline CDR1 is MDHEN and CDR2 is SYDVKM. This CDR3 comprises 15 residues. The V end was cut by 6 bases, the J end by 5 bases, with 17 bases between. The CDR3 spells CASRLASLVDQPQHF. For the CDR3, the DNA is TGTGCCAGCAGATTGGCCAGCCTCGTGGATCAGCCCCAGCATTTT.

The J gene is TRBJ2-1, the V gene TRBV30, with D possibly matching TRBD2 (6 bases). The CDR3 runs 13 residues. With 8 bases removed from V and 2 bases from J, the gap between germline ends came to 13 bases. Per germline, CDR1 GTSNPN and CDR2 SVGIG (reference sequence). The CDR3 region is CARRGETYNEQFF. The CDR3 DNA reads TGTGCCCGTCGCGGGGAGACCTACAATGAGCAGTTCTTC.

This clone occurred once. The rearrangement joins TRBV7-9 to TRBJ1-2, with unresolved D. This CDR3 region has 11 residues. Trimming shortened V by 3 bases and J by 2 bases, and 1 base separated the two germline ends. The germline V gene encodes CDR1 SEHNR and CDR2 FQNEAQ (reference sequence). Here the CDR3 reads CASSLNYGYTF. CDR3 coding DNA: TGTGCCAGCAGCTTGAACTATGGCTACACCTTC.

This clone appeared once. The chain combines TRBV7-2 with TRBJ2-5, with D perhaps matching TRBD1 or TRBD2 (6 bases each). The CDR3 runs 17 residues. Trimming removed 5 bases at V and 5 bases at J, with 24 bases between. Germline assignment: CDR1 SGHTA and CDR2 FQGNSA. DNA of the CDR3: TGTGCCAGCAGCCCTAATTGGGGGGCCGCAGGGGCGGAGACCCAGTACTTC. It translates to CASSPNWGAAGAETQYF.

The chain carries TRBV6-5 and TRBJ2-5; possible D gene TRBD2, 6 bases. This CDR3 contains 12 residues. The germline gives CDR1 MNHEY, CDR2 SVGAGI. Trimming stripped 6 bases from V and 5 bases from J, with 10 bases between. This CDR3 is CASSSSEETQYF. CDR3 DNA: TGTGCCAGCAGCTCTAGCGAGGAGACCCAGTACTTC.

The chain uses TRBV6-1 and TRBJ2-7, with no clear D. In germline, CDR1 is MNHNS, CDR2 SASEGT. V was cut by 5 bases and J by 2 bases, with 13 bases left in between. The CDR3 length is 14 residues. The CDR3 nucleotides read TGTGCCAGCAGTCCCTCGGGTTCCGCCTACGAGCAGTACTTC. The encoded protein is CASSPSGSAYEQYF.

This rearrangement joins TRBV7-9 to TRBJ2-7, with 8 bases fitting TRBD1. Trimming cost V 5 bases and J 4 bases; bases outside gene matches: 1. Germline CDR1 reads SEHNR; CDR2 reads FQNEAQ (reference sequence). This CDR3 is built from 12 residues. The CDR3 DNA sequence: TGTGCCAGCAGCCGGACAGGGTACGAGCAGTACTTC. Residues: CASSRTGYEQYF. The full variable domain, completed using reference TRBV7-9 and TRBJ2-7, is DTGVSQNPRHKITKRGQNVTFRCDPISEHNRLYWYRQTLGQGPEFLTYFQNEAQLEKSRLLSDRFSAERPKGSFSTLEIQRTEQGDSAMYLCASSRTGYEQYFGPGTRLTVT.

J is TRBJ2-1 and V is TRBV5-8, with D possibly being TRBD1 or TRBD2 (7 bases each). Trimming cost V 0 bases and J 5 bases, with 15 bases left between them. From germline, CDR1 is SGHTS and CDR2 YDEGEE. This CDR3 has 16 residues. The CDR3 DNA reads as TGTGCCAGCAGCTTGGATTGGCAGGGGGGGGACAATGAGCAGTTCTTC. It codes for CASSLDWQGGDNEQFF. The full variable domain, its missing parts supplied by reference TRBV5-8 and TRBJ2-1, is EAGVTQSPTHLIKTRGQQATLRCSPISGHTSVYWYQQALGLGLQFLLWYDEGEERNRGNFPPRFSGRQFPNYSSELNVNALELEDSALYLCASSLDWQGGDNEQFFGPGTRLTVL.

The chain links TRBV18 to TRBJ2-1; 13 bases line up with TRBD2. CDR1 and CDR2 (germline): KGHSH, LQKENI. The V gene end was trimmed by 4 bases and the J gene end by 12 bases; junction bases not matched to a gene: 12. This CDR3 spans 16 amino acids. CDR3 region: CASSLLLAGGLARQFF. CDR3 bases: TGTGCCAGCTCACTTTTACTAGCGGGGGGGCTCGCTCGGCAGTTCTTC.

The V and J genes are TRBV19 and TRBJ1-2, with 9 bases lining up with TRBD1. The CDR3 is made up of 13 amino acids. V shed 6 bases, J shed 3 bases, and the junction held 2 bases outside the gene matches. CDR1 is LNHDA, CDR2 SQIVND, per germline (reference sequence). In nucleotides, the CDR3 is TGTGCCAGTAGCAGACAGGGGGACTATGGCTACACCTTC. Protein: CASSRQGDYGYTF.

This clone was found a few times. This chain connects TRBV5-1 to TRBJ2-7, with D perhaps given as TRBD1 or TRBD2 (5 bases each). V lost 7 bases and J lost 7, with 12 bases in between. CDR3 length equals 11 residues. CDR1 is SGHRS, CDR2 YFSETQ, per germline. CDR3 loop: CASRDAREQYF. The CDR3 bases are TGCGCCAGCCGGGACGCGAGGGAGCAGTACTTC.

The chain uses TRBV14 and TRBJ1-1; no reliable D call. The germline V gene encodes CDR1 SGHDN and CDR2 FVKESK. Trimming cost V 6 bases and J 0 bases, with 8 bases left between them. The CDR3 is 13 residues long. CDR3 sequence (DNA): TGTGCCAGCAGGGGAGGATTGAACACTGAAGCTTTCTTT. Residues: CASRGGLNTEAFF.

The chain's CDR3 is CASSGTSGIGELFF. The CDR3 region has the DNA TGTGCCAGCAGCGGGACTAGCGGGATCGGGGAGCTGTTTTTT. The chain carries TRBV7-2 and TRBJ2-2; 13 bases fit TRBD2. V trimming: 5 bases; J trimming: 7 bases; junction bases outside the gene matches: 1. CDR3 size: 14 residues. In germline, CDR1 is SGHTA, CDR2 FQGNSA.

This chain uses TRBV4-3 with TRBJ1-2; D not certain. V gave up 0 bases and J gave up 8 bases, with 16 bases separating them. The germline V gene has CDR1 LGHNA and CDR2 YSLEER. This CDR3 is 15 amino acids long. The CDR3 DNA follows: TGCGCCAGCAGCCAAGATGGCCTCTTCGCTGGGGGCTACACCTTC. Translated: CASSQDGLFAGGYTF.

The chain links TRBV29-1 to TRBJ1-2; possibly TRBD1 for D (6 bases). Between the trimmed V and J ends, which lost 3 bases and 7 bases, there was a span of 15 bases. This CDR3 spans 13 amino acids. Germline values: CDR1 SQVTM, CDR2 ANQGSEA. The CDR3 is CSVDRGRGGGYTF. The DNA of the CDR3 is TGCAGCGTTGACAGGGGCAGGGGAGGTGGCTACACCTTC.